This T cell receptor (beta chain) came from a study of identical twins. A single record per CDR3 protein comes from TCRdb applying MiXCR to the 5' RACE reads. The sample shows about 480,000 distinct CDR3 sequences, approximately 15% of them seen only once. This CDR3 spans 15 amino acids. In germline, CDR1 is ENHRY, CDR2 SYGVKD. The ends were cut back, 5 bases at V and 3 bases at J, with 13 bases in the middle. Separately, the same data were catalogued under a study of yellow fever vaccine responses in identical twins.

The sequencing input was CD4+ T cells sorted from blood. This TCR was recovered from a woman aged 18-29 years in good health. This chain connects TRBV10-3 to TRBJ2-2; D might be TRBD1 or TRBD2, each matching 5 bases. For the CDR3, the DNA is TGTGCCATCAGTCCAGGAGGCAGGGACACCGGGGAGCTGTTTTTT. It is translated as CAISPGGRDTGELFF.